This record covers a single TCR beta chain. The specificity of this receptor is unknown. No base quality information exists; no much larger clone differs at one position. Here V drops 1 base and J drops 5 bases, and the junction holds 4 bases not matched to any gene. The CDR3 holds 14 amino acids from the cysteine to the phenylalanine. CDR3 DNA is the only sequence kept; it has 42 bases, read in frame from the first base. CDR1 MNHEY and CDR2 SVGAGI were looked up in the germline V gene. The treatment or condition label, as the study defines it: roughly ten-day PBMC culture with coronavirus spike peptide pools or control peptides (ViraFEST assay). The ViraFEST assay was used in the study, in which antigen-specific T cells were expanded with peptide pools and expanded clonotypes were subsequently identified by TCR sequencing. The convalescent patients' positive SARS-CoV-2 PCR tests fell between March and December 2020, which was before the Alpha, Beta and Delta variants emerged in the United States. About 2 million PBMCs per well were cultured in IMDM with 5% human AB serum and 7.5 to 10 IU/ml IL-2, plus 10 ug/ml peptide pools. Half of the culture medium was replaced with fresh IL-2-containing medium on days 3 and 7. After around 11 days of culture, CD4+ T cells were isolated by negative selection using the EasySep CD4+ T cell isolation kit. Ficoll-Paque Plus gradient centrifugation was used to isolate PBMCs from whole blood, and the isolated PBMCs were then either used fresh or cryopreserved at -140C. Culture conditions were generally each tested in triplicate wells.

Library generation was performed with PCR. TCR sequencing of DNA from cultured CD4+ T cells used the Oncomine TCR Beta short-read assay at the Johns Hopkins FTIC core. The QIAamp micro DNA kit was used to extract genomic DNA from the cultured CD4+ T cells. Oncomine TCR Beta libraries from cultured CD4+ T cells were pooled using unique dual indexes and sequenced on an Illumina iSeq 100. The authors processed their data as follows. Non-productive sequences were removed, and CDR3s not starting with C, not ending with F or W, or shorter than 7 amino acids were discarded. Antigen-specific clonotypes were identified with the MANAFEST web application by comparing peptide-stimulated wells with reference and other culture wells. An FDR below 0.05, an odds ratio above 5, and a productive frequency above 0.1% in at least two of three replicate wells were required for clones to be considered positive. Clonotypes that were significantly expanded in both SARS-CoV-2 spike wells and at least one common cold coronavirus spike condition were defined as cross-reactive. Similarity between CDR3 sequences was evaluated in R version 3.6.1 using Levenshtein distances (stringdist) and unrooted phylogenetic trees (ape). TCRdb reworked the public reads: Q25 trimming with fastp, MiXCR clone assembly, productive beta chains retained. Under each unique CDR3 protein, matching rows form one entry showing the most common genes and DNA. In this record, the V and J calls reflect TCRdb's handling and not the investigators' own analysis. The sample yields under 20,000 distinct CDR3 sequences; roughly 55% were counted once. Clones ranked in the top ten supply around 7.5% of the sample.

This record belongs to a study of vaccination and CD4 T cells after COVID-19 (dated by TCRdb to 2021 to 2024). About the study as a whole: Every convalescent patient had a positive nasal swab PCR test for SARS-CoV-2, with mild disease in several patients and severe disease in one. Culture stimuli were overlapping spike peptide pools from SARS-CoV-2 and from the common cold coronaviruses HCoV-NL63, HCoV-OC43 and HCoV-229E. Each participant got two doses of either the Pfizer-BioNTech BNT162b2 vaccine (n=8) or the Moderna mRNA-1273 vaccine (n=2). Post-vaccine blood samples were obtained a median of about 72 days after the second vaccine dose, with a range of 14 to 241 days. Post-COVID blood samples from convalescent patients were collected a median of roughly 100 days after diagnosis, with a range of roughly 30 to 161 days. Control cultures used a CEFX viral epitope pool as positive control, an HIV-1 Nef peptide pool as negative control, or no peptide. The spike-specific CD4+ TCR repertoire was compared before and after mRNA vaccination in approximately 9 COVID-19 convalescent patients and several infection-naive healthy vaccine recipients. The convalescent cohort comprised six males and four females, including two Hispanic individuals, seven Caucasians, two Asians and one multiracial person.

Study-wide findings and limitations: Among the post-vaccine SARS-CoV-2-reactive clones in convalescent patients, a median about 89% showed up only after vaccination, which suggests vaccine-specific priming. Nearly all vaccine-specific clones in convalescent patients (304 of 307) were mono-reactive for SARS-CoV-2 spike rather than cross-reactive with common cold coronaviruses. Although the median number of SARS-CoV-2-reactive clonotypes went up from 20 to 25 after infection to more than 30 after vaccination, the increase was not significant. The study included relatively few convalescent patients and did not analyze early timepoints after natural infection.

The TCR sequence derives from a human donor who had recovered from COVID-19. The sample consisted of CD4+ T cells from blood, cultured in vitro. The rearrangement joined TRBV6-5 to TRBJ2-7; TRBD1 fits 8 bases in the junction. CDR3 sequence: CASSYFGQGNEQYF. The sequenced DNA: TGTGCCAGCAGTTACTTCGGACAGGGTAACGAGCAGTACTTC.